The 28 T cell receptor beta chains below were found in one sample sequenced in a study of blood T cell repertoires in COVID-19. TCRdb's table, derived via immunoSEQ multiplex PCR, lists solely in-frame clones and lacks some. The sample lists roughly 100,000 clones; about 90% were seen once. The material sequenced was peripheral blood. All receptors derive from an elderly man with acute or convalescent COVID-19.

The V call is TRBV3-1 (or the pseudogene TRBV3-2), the J call TRBJ1-2, with 9 bases that match TRBD1. Germline V CDR1 and CDR2: LGHDT, YNNKEL (reference sequence). V lost 2 bases and J lost 5; bases outside the gene matches: 3. The CDR3 extends over 14 amino acids. In DNA, the CDR3 is TGTGCCAGCAGCCAAAGGACAGGGGTATATGGCTACACCTTC. Translation gives CASSQRTGVYGYTF.

V is TRBV30 and J is TRBJ2-7, with D possibly called TRBD1 or TRBD2 (5 bases each). The CDR3 spans 13 residues. V was trimmed by 5 bases and J by 3 bases, leaving 14 bases between them. CDR1 is GTSNPN, CDR2 SVGIG, per germline (reference sequence). As DNA, the CDR3 is TGTGCCTGGGACAGACTACCAGTCTACGAGCAGTACTTC. It encodes CAWDRLPVYEQYF.

The chain links TRBV5-4 to TRBJ2-5; D gene uncertain. CDR3 length equals 14 residues. V was trimmed by 3 bases and J by 3 bases, leaving 12 bases between them. CDR1 and CDR2 (germline): SGHNT, YYREEE (reference sequence). Here the CDR3 reads CASSSQISEETQYF. CDR3 DNA: TGTGCCAGCAGCTCCCAAATATCGGAAGAGACCCAGTACTTC.

This clone came up once. This chain uses TRBV21-1 with TRBJ2-1; the D call in the table, TRBD1, was not verified against the DNA. TRBV21-1 is reported as a pseudogene. The CDR3 runs 16 residues. CDR3 in amino acids: CASSKGRTGLYNEQFF. CDR3 DNA: TGTGCCAGCAGCAAAGGGAGGACAGGGCTCTACAATGAGCAGTTCTTC.

This chain uses TRBV29-1 with TRBJ1-3, with D unclear. The germline V gene has CDR1 SQVTM and CDR2 ANQGSEA. V lost 4 bases and J 0 bases, leaving 7 bases between the germline ends. The CDR3 loop spans 13 amino acids. The CDR3 bases are TGCAGCGTTGCGTTCCTCTCTGGAAACACCATATATTTT. Its translation: CSVAFLSGNTIYF.

V gene TRBV6-5 combines with J gene TRBJ1-3; maybe TRBD1 (6 bases). Germline values: CDR1 MNHEY, CDR2 SVGAGI. V lost 10 bases to trimming and J lost 8 bases, with 21 bases between them. The CDR3 spans 14 residues. The CDR3 DNA reads TGTGCCACAGGGGCCAGCTTTTTGATGGACACCATATATTTT. Translated, it gives CATGASFLMDTIYF.

The rearrangement links TRBV24-1 to TRBJ2-3, with D perhaps TRBD2 (7 bases). CDR3 length equals 15 residues. Germline values: CDR1 KGHDR, CDR2 SFDVKD. With 5 bases removed from V and 2 bases from J, the gap between germline ends came to 13 bases. The CDR3 loop reads CATSGGGEATDTQYF. CDR3 bases: TGTGCCACCAGTGGGGGGGGCGAGGCCACAGATACGCAGTATTTT.

CDR3: CASSDGYTGELFF. The CDR3 DNA sequence: TGTGCCAGCAGTGACGGGTACACCGGGGAGCTGTTTTTT. The chain employs TRBV2 and TRBJ2-2; D remains ambiguous. Trimming took off 3 bases at V and 3 bases at J, with 5 bases between the two ends. There are 13 residues in the CDR3. The germline gives CDR1 SNHLY, CDR2 FYNNEI.

This rearrangement joins TRBV30 to TRBJ1-1; D is unresolved. The CDR3 has 11 residues. Germline assignment: CDR1 GTSNPN and CDR2 SVGIG (reference sequence). V lost 2 bases and J lost 6, with 7 bases in between. The CDR3 is CAWSNSAEAFF. The CDR3 DNA sequence: TGTGCCTGGAGTAACTCTGCTGAAGCTTTCTTT.

The chain combines TRBV2 with TRBJ2-1; 7 positions agree with TRBD1. Germline CDR1 reads SNHLY; CDR2 reads FYNNEI. The V gene end was trimmed by 3 bases and the J gene end by 0 bases; junction bases not matched to a gene: 2. The CDR3 runs 15 residues. In nucleotides, the CDR3 is TGTGCCAGCAGTGAGGACAGGAGCTCCTACAATGAGCAGTTCTTC. Amino acid sequence: CASSEDRSSYNEQFF.

The chain employs TRBV19 and TRBJ2-2; 7 nucleotides match TRBD1. Germline CDR1 and CDR2: LNHDA and SQIVND (reference sequence). The CDR3 loop spans 15 amino acids. The ends lost 5 bases at V and 2 bases at J; junction bases unmatched: 5. CDR3 in amino acids: CASSVTGQNTGELFF. CDR3 sequence (DNA): TGTGCCAGTAGTGTGACAGGGCAAAACACCGGGGAGCTGTTTTTT.

The chain carries TRBV6-2 or TRBV6-3 and TRBJ1-2; 8 nucleotides match TRBD1. With 6 bases clipped from V and 7 bases from J, the junction kept 16 bases outside the gene matches. The germline CDR1 and CDR2 sequences are MNHEY and SVGEGT. The CDR3 is made up of 16 amino acids. CDR3 sequence: CASSPPTSGGNRGYTF. The CDR3 DNA reads as TGTGCCAGCAGCCCACCTACATCAGGGGGCAACCGTGGCTACACCTTC.

The chain joins TRBV7-6 to TRBJ1-1, with a possible D match to TRBD1 (5 bases). The CDR3 is made up of 15 amino acids. Trimming removed 5 bases at V and 0 bases at J, with 13 bases between. From germline, CDR1 is SGHVS and CDR2 FNYEAQ. For the CDR3, the DNA is TGTGCCAGCAGCCCTGGACAATTAATGAACACTGAAGCTTTCTTT. Its translation: CASSPGQLMNTEAFF.

This chain connects TRBV12-3 or TRBV12-4 to TRBJ2-7; perhaps TRBD1 as D (6 bases). The V end was cut by 3 bases, the J end by 3 bases, with 9 bases between. The CDR3 runs to 13 residues. CDR3 nucleotides: TGTGCCAGCAGTTTCCGGGACAACTACGAGCAGTACTTC. As protein: CASSFRDNYEQYF.

The rearrangement joins TRBV15 to TRBJ2-1, with TRBD2 matching 7 bases. CDR1 is LNHNV, CDR2 YYDKDF, per germline (reference sequence). This CDR3 spans 14 amino acids. J gave up 4 bases and V 2 bases, and 2 bases lay outside the gene matches. CDR3 in amino acids: CATSRWGGYNEQFF. The CDR3, as DNA: TGTGCCACCAGCAGATGGGGGGGGTACAATGAGCAGTTCTTC.

This chain connects TRBV11-1 to TRBJ2-7, with a possible D match to TRBD1 (5 bases). Trimming cost V 5 bases and J 1 base, with 15 bases left between them. The CDR3 contains 15 residues. Germline V gene lookup returns CDR1 SGHAT and CDR2 FQDESV (reference sequence). The CDR3 loop is CASSGTGKRSYEQYF. The CDR3 DNA follows: TGTGCCAGCAGCGGAACAGGAAAACGATCCTACGAGCAGTACTTC.

The genes are TRBV19 and TRBJ2-1, with 8 nucleotides matching TRBD2. CDR3 length: 16 residues. V trimming: 7 bases; J trimming: 6 bases; junction bases outside the gene matches: 14. Looked up from germline, CDR1 is LNHDA and CDR2 is SQIVND (reference sequence). The CDR3 here is CASIPRGLAGFNEQFF. CDR3 in DNA: TGTGCCAGTATCCCTCGTGGGCTAGCGGGTTTCAATGAGCAGTTCTTC. Full variable domain (remainder filled in from reference TRBV19 and TRBJ2-1): DGGITQSPKYLFRKEGQNVTLSCEQNLNHDAMYWYRQDPGQGLRLIYYSQIVNDFQKGDIAEGYSVSREKKESFPLTVTSAQKNPTAFYLCASIPRGLAGFNEQFFGPGTRLTVL.

The rearrangement joins TRBV12-3 or TRBV12-4 to TRBJ1-2; D gene uncertain. V was shortened by 6 bases and J by 8 bases, with 16 bases between the two germline ends. The CDR3 covers 13 residues. The CDR3 DNA sequence: TGTGCCAGCAGCCCGAGGGTTTGGAGAGGCTACACCTTC. Amino acids: CASSPRVWRGYTF.

The CDR3, as DNA: TGTGCCAGCAGTTTCGGAAGCGAACCGTACAATGAGCAGTTCTTC. Protein product: CASSFGSEPYNEQFF. The rearrangement joins TRBV27 to TRBJ2-1; D not resolved. Germline CDR1 MNHEY, CDR2 SMNVEV (reference sequence). This CDR3 region has 15 residues. Trimming cost V 3 bases and J 4 bases, with 13 bases left between them.

This chain joins TRBV24-1 and TRBJ1-1; D is unclear. Trimming removed 4 bases from V and 6 bases from J, with 11 bases in between. Germline loops: CDR1 KGHDR, CDR2 SFDVKD. The CDR3 runs 13 residues. The CDR3 region has the DNA TGTGCCACCAGTGACGAGGGTAGCCCTGAAGCTTTCTTT. This encodes CATSDEGSPEAFF.

About this clone: One junction end disagrees with the germline gene, perhaps due to a read error. The chain has TRBV29-1 and TRBJ2-2, with D tentatively TRBD2 (6 bases). This CDR3 is 13 amino acids long. CDR1 is SQVTM and CDR2 is ANQGSEA in the germline V gene. This CDR3 is CSVDAGRTGKLFF. The DNA for the CDR3 is TGCAGCGTGGATGCAGGGAGGACCGGGAAGCTGTTTTTT.

This clone was detected once. The same CDR3 arises from other DNA sequences in this sample as well. The chain recombines TRBV20-1 with TRBJ1-2; D not certain. The V end lost 2 bases, the J end lost 4 bases, and 5 bases lay between the germline ends. Germline V gene lookup returns CDR1 DFQATT and CDR2 SNEGSKA (reference sequence). The CDR3 spans 11 residues. CDR3 sequence reads: CSARSSYGYTF. As DNA, the CDR3 is TGCAGTGCTAGAAGTAGCTATGGCTACACCTTC.

The J gene is TRBJ1-2, the V gene TRBV5-1; no definite D call. The CDR3 totals 15 residues. Trimming took 2 bases from V and 6 from J, leaving 17 bases between them. Germline CDR1 and CDR2: SGHRS and YFSETQ. For the CDR3, the DNA is TGCGCCAGCAGCTTTTTCCCGGGAGGAACTGATGGCTACACCTTC. Its translation is CASSFFPGGTDGYTF.

The J gene is TRBJ2-1, the V gene TRBV5-1; 12 nucleotides agree with TRBD2. V was clipped by 4 bases and J by 2 bases; unmatched bases: 7. The CDR3 consists of 17 residues. Germline CDR1 reads SGHRS; CDR2 reads YFSETQ. CDR3 sequence reads: CASSLTSGRPPYNEQFF. CDR3 in DNA: TGCGCCAGCAGCCTGACTAGCGGGAGACCGCCCTACAATGAGCAGTTCTTC.

The V and J genes are TRBV7-2 and TRBJ2-1; TRBD2 agrees at 9 bases. This CDR3 has 14 residues. Germline V gene data show CDR1 as SGHTA and CDR2 as FQGNSA. Trimming removed 6 bases from V and 5 bases from J; junction bases left unmatched: 5. DNA of the CDR3: TGTGCCAGCAGTCGGACTAGCGTTAACAATGAGCAGTTCTTC. It specifies CASSRTSVNNEQFF.

The V and J genes are TRBV20-1 and TRBJ2-7, with 8 bases identical to TRBD2. Trimming at V came to 3 bases and at J to 2 bases, leaving 6 bases not matched to a gene. The CDR3 spans 14 residues. The V gene's germline CDR1 is DFQATT and CDR2 SNEGSKA (reference sequence). CDR3 DNA sequence: TGCAGTGCTAGTGTCACTAGCGGAACCTACGAGCAGTACTTC. This codes for CSASVTSGTYEQYF.

The chain uses TRBV29-1 and TRBJ2-7; no clear D. Trimming left V 4 bases short and J 3 bases short, with 7 bases between. CDR1 and CDR2 (germline): SQVTM, ANQGSEA. This CDR3 region has 11 residues. This CDR3 reads CSVVQVYEQYF. DNA of the CDR3: TGCAGCGTTGTCCAGGTCTACGAGCAGTACTTC.

The chain carries TRBV28 and TRBJ2-5; the match to TRBD2 covers 7 bases. This CDR3 spans 14 amino acids. Germline V lookup: CDR1 MDHEN, CDR2 SYDVKM. Trimming removed 3 bases from V and 2 bases from J; junction bases left unmatched: 3. CDR3 sequence reads: CASSFSGPQETQYF. The CDR3 nucleotides are TGTGCCAGCAGTTTTAGCGGGCCTCAAGAGACCCAGTACTTC.